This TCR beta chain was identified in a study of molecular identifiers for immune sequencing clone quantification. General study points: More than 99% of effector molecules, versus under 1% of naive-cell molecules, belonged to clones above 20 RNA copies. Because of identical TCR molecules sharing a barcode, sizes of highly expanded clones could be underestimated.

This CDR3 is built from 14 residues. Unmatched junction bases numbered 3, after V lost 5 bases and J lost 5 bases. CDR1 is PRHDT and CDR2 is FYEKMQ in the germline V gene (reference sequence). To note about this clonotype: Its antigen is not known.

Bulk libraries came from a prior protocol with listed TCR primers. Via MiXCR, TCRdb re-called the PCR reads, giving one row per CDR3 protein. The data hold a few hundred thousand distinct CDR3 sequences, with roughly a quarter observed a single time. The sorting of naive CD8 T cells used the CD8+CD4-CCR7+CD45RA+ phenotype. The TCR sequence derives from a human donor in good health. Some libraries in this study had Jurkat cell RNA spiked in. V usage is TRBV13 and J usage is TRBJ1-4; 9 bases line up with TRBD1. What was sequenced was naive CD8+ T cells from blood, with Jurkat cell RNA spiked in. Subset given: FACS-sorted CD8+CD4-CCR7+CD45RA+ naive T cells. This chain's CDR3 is CASSHTGGNEKLFF. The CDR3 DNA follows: TGTGCCAGCAGCCATACAGGGGGCAATGAAAAACTGTTTTTT.